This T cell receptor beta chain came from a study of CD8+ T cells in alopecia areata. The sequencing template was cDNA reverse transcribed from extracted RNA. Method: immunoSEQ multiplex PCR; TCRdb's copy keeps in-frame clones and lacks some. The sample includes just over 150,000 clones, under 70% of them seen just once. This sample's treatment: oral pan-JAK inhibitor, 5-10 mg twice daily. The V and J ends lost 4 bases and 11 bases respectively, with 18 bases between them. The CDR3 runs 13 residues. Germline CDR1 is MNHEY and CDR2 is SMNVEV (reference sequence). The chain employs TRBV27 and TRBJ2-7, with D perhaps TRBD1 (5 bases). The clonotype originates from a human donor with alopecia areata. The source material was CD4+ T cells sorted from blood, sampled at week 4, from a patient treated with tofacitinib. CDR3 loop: CASSYRGASREYF. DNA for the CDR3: TGTGCCAGCAGTTACCGTGGGGCCTCTAGGGAGTACTTC.